The sample holds a few counts of the clone carrying this T cell receptor beta chain. Antigen specificity is unknown. Each CDR3 protein is one row after TCRdb ran MiXCR on the RT-PCR reads. This table holds just over 300,000 distinct CDR3 sequences, roughly 22% found once. The record originates from a study of response to subunit inactivated influenza vaccine. Findings of the study overall: It was the authors' suggestion that each seasonal influenza vaccination recruits few new T cells.

The CDR3 runs 19 residues. Germline values: CDR1 DFQATT, CDR2 SNEGSKA (reference sequence). The V gene end was trimmed by 2 bases and the J gene end by 1 base; junction bases not matched to a gene: 18. The sequences come from PBMCs from blood, collected 21 months after vaccination. The clonotype comes from a man in his fifties or sixties who received an inactivated influenza vaccine. The chain recombines TRBV20-1 with TRBJ1-1; 8 bases are shared with TRBD1. CDR3 in amino acids: CSARNPRELQGGTNTEAFF. CDR3 nucleotides: TGCAGTGCTAGAAACCCTCGGGAGTTACAGGGGGGAACGAACACTGAAGCTTTCTTT.